A single sample gave rise to the 24 T cell receptor beta chains below, sequenced in a study of T cell responses to AZD1222 COVID-19 vaccine. The table came from immunoSEQ multiplex PCR; TCRdb's copy has only in-frame clones and leaves some out. The table shows approximately 180,000 clones, with 88% occurring only once. The sequencing used peripheral blood, collected 28 days after the second AZD1222 dose. All receptors derive from an adult who received the AZD1222 COVID-19 vaccine.

This clone was seen a handful of times. The chain employs TRBV6-5 and TRBJ1-5; D gene unclear. Germline loops: CDR1 MNHEY, CDR2 SVGAGI. This CDR3 is built from 15 residues. Trimming removed 0 bases at V and 3 bases at J, with 9 bases between. The CDR3, as DNA: TGTGCCAGCAGTTACTCGTCGGGAAACAATCAGCCCCAGCATTTT. This sequence encodes CASSYSSGNNQPQHF.

The chain carries TRBV7-9 and TRBJ2-1, with a possible D match to TRBD2 (6 bases). This CDR3 has 13 amino acids. Germline V gene lookup returns CDR1 SEHNR and CDR2 FQNEAQ (reference sequence). Deletions cut 3 bases from V and 8 bases from J, with 11 bases between. CDR3: CASSFGEADEQFF. As DNA, the CDR3 is TGTGCCAGCAGCTTCGGGGAGGCGGATGAGCAGTTCTTC.

The chain links TRBV7-2 to TRBJ2-7; 8 bases are a match to TRBD2. Germline CDR1 is SGHTA and CDR2 is FQGNSA. The CDR3 has 13 amino acids. Unmatched junction bases numbered 6, after V lost 5 bases and J lost 6 bases. The CDR3 nucleotides are TGTGCCAGCAGCCCGGGGGGGTTCGGCGAGCAGTACTTC. Translated, it gives CASSPGGFGEQYF.

Written as DNA, the CDR3 is TGTGCCAGCAGCTTAGATCAGGGGACGGACAAGCAGTACTTC. Translating it yields CASSLDQGTDKQYF. The chain employs TRBV11-2 and TRBJ2-7; a weak D match, TRBD1 (6 bases). There are 14 residues in the CDR3. Trimming pared 0 bases from V and 8 bases from J, leaving 14 bases between. The germline gives CDR1 SGHAT, CDR2 FQNNGV.

The chain recombines TRBV28 with TRBJ1-5, with TRBD1 identical over 11 bases. Trimming cost V 5 bases and J 3 bases; bases outside gene matches: 3. The germline CDR1 and CDR2 sequences are MDHEN and SYDVKM. This CDR3 region has 15 residues. Written as DNA, the CDR3 is TGTGCCAGCAGTAGGACAGGGGGCCTCAATCAGCCCCAGCATTTT. Translating it yields CASSRTGGLNQPQHF. Supplemented by reference TRBV28 and TRBJ1-5, the full variable domain reads DVKVTQSSRYLVKRTGEKVFLECVQDMDHENMFWYRQDPGLGLRLIYFSYDVKMKEKGDIPEGYSVSREKKERFSLILESASTNQTSMYLCASSRTGGLNQPQHFGDGTRLSIL.

This clone was found once. The J gene is TRBJ2-2, the V gene TRBV11-3, with 7 bases lining up with TRBD2. Germline V lookup: CDR1 SGHNT, CDR2 YENEEA. J was trimmed by 3 bases and V by 4 bases; bases with no gene match: 5. The CDR3 runs to 15 residues. Here the CDR3 DNA reads TGTGCCAGCAGCTCTGGCGGGAGAGACACCGGGGAGCTGTTTTTT. Residues: CASSSGGRDTGELFF.

The rearrangement joins TRBV7-2 to TRBJ1-5; 7 nucleotides line up with TRBD1. Looked up from germline, CDR1 is SGHTA and CDR2 is FQGNSA. The CDR3 is made up of 16 amino acids. V lost 5 bases, J lost 4 bases, and 11 bases stayed unmatched. The CDR3 loop is CASSPWGTEFNQPQHF. CDR3 DNA: TGTGCCAGCAGCCCCTGGGGGACAGAGTTTAATCAGCCCCAGCATTTT.

This chain joins TRBV3-1 (or the pseudogene TRBV3-2) and TRBJ2-5; 9 nucleotides align to TRBD2. The V segment lost 3 bases and the J segment 5 bases; nucleotides outside the gene matches: 4. CDR3 length equals 14 residues. CDR1 and CDR2 (germline): LGHDT, YNNKEL (reference sequence). CDR3 DNA: TGTGCCAGCAGCCAGGCGGGAGGGGTGGAGACCCAGTACTTC. Translated, it gives CASSQAGGVETQYF.

This chain uses TRBV6-5 with TRBJ2-1, with 7 bases fitting TRBD1. Germline values: CDR1 MNHEY, CDR2 SVGAGI. The junction had 3 bases not matched to a gene; V was cut back by 0 bases and J by 13 bases. The CDR3 is 12 amino acids. The CDR3 DNA sequence: TGTGCCAGCAGTTACTCCGGGACAGACCAGTTCTTC. Translating gives CASSYSGTDQFF.

The J gene is TRBJ2-5, the V gene TRBV7-3, with TRBD1 matching over 9 bases. This CDR3 comprises 17 residues. V was clipped by 5 bases and J by 5 bases; unmatched bases: 15. CDR1 and CDR2 from the germline V gene are SGHTA and FQGTGA. In nucleotides, the CDR3 is TGTGCCAGCAGCCCCGACCCCCGGGGACAGGGCAGGGAGACCCAGTACTTC. This sequence encodes CASSPDPRGQGRETQYF.

The chain is built from TRBV19 and TRBJ2-1; possibly TRBD2 for D (6 bases). CDR3 size: 13 residues. V shed 5 bases and J shed 6 bases, with 11 bases lying between them. From germline, CDR1 is LNHDA and CDR2 SQIVND (reference sequence). In DNA form, the CDR3 reads TGTGCCAGTAGTCCCGAGGGACTCAATGAGCAGTTCTTC. Protein product: CASSPEGLNEQFF.

The chain links TRBV7-8 to TRBJ2-5; D perhaps matches TRBD1 (6 bases). The CDR3 is 15 residues long. V lost 5 bases to trimming and J lost 2 bases, with 15 bases between them. CDR1 is SGHVS, CDR2 FQNEAQ, per germline. CDR3 in amino acids: CASSQGRAGQETQYF. CDR3 sequence (DNA): TGTGCCAGCAGCCAGGGGCGCGCAGGGCAAGAGACCCAGTACTTC.

This clone has a single count. The chain combines TRBV27 with TRBJ2-1; no reliable D call. CDR3 length equals 13 residues. CDR1 is MNHEY, CDR2 SMNVEV, per germline (reference sequence). Trimming shortened V by 5 bases and J by 7 bases, and 12 bases separated the two germline ends. In DNA, the CDR3 is TGTGCCAGCAGTGGAATTGTTAGGAATGAGCAGTTCTTC. This sequence encodes CASSGIVRNEQFF.

The chain carries TRBV5-1 and TRBJ2-7, with TRBD2 identical over 10 bases. The CDR3 covers 18 residues. V dropped 0 bases and J dropped 4; count of bases not matched to a gene: 13. Germline loops: CDR1 SGHRS, CDR2 YFSETQ. The CDR3 reads CASSLVSASGSAAYEQYF. DNA of the CDR3: TGCGCCAGCAGCTTGGTTTCGGCTAGCGGGAGTGCTGCTTACGAGCAGTACTTC.

This clone showed up just once. The rearrangement links TRBV3-1 (or the pseudogene TRBV3-2) to TRBJ1-2; D might be TRBD1 (5 bases). Trimming took 4 bases from V and 2 from J, leaving 14 bases between them. Germline V gene sequence: CDR1 LGHDT, CDR2 YNNKEL (reference sequence). The CDR3 runs to 15 residues. CDR3 DNA sequence: TGTGCCAGCAGCCCACGTCAGGGTTGGAACTATGGCTACACCTTC. Translating it yields CASSPRQGWNYGYTF.

This chain joins TRBV20-1 and TRBJ2-7, with D possibly TRBD1 on 6 matching bases. This CDR3 comprises 11 residues. Trimming took off 5 bases at V and 6 bases at J, with 11 bases between the two ends. Germline assignment: CDR1 DFQATT and CDR2 SNEGSKA (reference sequence). CDR3 protein: CSAVGTSEQYF. The CDR3 nucleotides read TGCAGTGCTGTCGGGACATCCGAGCAGTACTTC.

The chain links TRBV2 to TRBJ2-7, with TRBD2 as a possible D gene (5 bases). Trimming took off 7 bases at V and 0 bases at J, with 19 bases between the two ends. The CDR3 runs 16 residues. From germline, CDR1 is SNHLY and CDR2 FYNNEI. The CDR3 protein is CASTRAVATTSYEQYF. CDR3 in DNA: TGTGCCAGCACCCGAGCGGTAGCGACAACCTCCTACGAGCAGTACTTC.

V usage is TRBV28 and J usage is TRBJ1-2; D unclear. Germline-derived CDR1 and CDR2 are MDHEN and SYDVKM. V gave up 11 bases and J gave up 3 bases, with 13 bases separating them. The CDR3 covers 12 residues. CDR3 coding DNA: TGTGCCTCCTCGGTGGGTGACTATGGCTACACCTTC. Encoded protein: CASSVGDYGYTF.

The chain links TRBV30 to TRBJ1-5; unclear D gene. The CDR3 is 13 amino acids. V gave up 1 base and J gave up 7 bases, with 11 bases separating them. Germline V gene data show CDR1 as GTSNPN and CDR2 as SVGIG (reference sequence). CDR3 amino acids: CAWSDRGGQPQHF. DNA for the CDR3: TGTGCCTGGAGTGACCGAGGTGGACAGCCCCAGCATTTT.

The V and J genes are TRBV19 and TRBJ2-1; 9 positions agree with TRBD2. V lost 4 bases and J lost 1; bases outside the gene matches: 14. CDR1 is LNHDA and CDR2 is SQIVND in the germline V gene (reference sequence). The CDR3 covers 19 residues. CDR3 nucleotides: TGTGCCAGTAGTACCAGGGGATTGGGACTAGCTCGATCCTACAATGAGCAGTTCTTC. This gives the protein CASSTRGLGLARSYNEQFF.

This chain joins TRBV7-3 and TRBJ2-1; D remains unclear. The length of the CDR3 is 14 residues. V was shortened by 3 bases and J by 5 bases, with 11 bases between the two germline ends. The germline V gene encodes CDR1 SGHTA and CDR2 FQGTGA. DNA of the CDR3: TGTGCCAGCAGCTTTAATGGACCCAACAATGAGCAGTTCTTC. Residues: CASSFNGPNNEQFF.

The V gene is TRBV12-3 or TRBV12-4, the J gene TRBJ2-7, with 7 bases lining up with TRBD1. V was clipped by 2 bases and J by 6 bases; unmatched bases: 4. The CDR3 is made up of 13 amino acids. This CDR3 is CASSLRGQGEQYF. The CDR3 bases are TGTGCCAGCAGTTTAAGGGGGCAGGGCGAGCAGTACTTC.

This clone was found once. V is TRBV27 and J is TRBJ1-1; possible D gene TRBD1, 5 bases. Germline V gives CDR1 MNHEY, CDR2 SMNVEV (reference sequence). The CDR3 spans 14 residues. Trimming removed 5 bases from V and 2 bases from J, with 12 bases in between. Here the CDR3 reads CASSRQGPNTEAFF. In DNA form, the CDR3 reads TGTGCCAGCAGTCGGCAGGGCCCTAACACTGAAGCTTTCTTT.

CDR3: CAISDIAGATATQYF. Here the CDR3 DNA reads TGTGCCATCAGTGACATAGCGGGAGCGACGGCGACCCAGTACTTC. The chain couples TRBV10-3 to TRBJ2-5; 9 bases match TRBD2. Germline CDR1 reads ENHRY; CDR2 reads SYGVKD. The CDR3 length is 15 residues. Trimming at V came to 3 bases and at J to 7 bases, leaving 9 bases not matched to a gene.